This T cell receptor beta chain was captured in a study of T cells in Graves' hyperthyroidism and ophthalmopathy. Trimming removed 6 bases from V and 2 bases from J, with 13 bases in between. Germline CDR1 reads SEHNR; CDR2 reads FQNEAQ (reference sequence). CDR3 length: 15 amino acids. This clonotype was detected only a few times. The antigen is undetermined. Points from the study as a whole: Stable hyperthyroidism was separated from ophthalmopathy by a model based on 13 V-J features.

Amplification of TCR beta CDR3 regions used RNA as the template. The TCR CDR3 was amplified in a first-round RT-PCR using the HTBI primer set. TCRdb re-derived calls from the multiplex PCR reads in MiXCR, one entry per CDR3 protein. Among roughly 350,000 distinct CDR3 sequences listed, 14% were seen once. The chain combines TRBV7-9 with TRBJ1-4, with a weak D call TRBD1 (5 bases). The receptor comes from a woman aged 25 to 39 with Graves' hyperthyroidism. The sequenced sample was blood. CDR3: CASSPIGATNEKLFF. In nucleotides, the CDR3 is TGTGCCAGCAGTCCGATCGGGGCGACTAATGAAAAACTGTTTTTT.